These T cell receptor beta chains were read from a single sample in a study of blood T cell repertoires in COVID-19. Some clones are missing from TCRdb's copy, which holds only in-frame ones; the method was immunoSEQ multiplex PCR. This repertoire shows 180,000 or so clones, 86% found once; its top ten account for 0.99%. The sample was peripheral blood. The receptors were sampled from a man between 18 and 35 years old with acute or convalescent COVID-19. CDR3s include the opening cysteine and the closing phenylalanine or tryptophan. D genes are given only for firm matches. Rows may omit the clone size; those that give it use once, few, many or a size class.

D	size	V	J	DNA	CDR3
NA	NA	TRBV2	TRBJ1-2	TGTGCCAGCAGTGAAAGGGACACAGCAAACTATGGCTACACCTTC	CASSERDTANYGYTF
TRBD1	NA	TRBV7-7	TRBJ2-5	TGTGCCAGCAGCCTCAATCCGGGACAGGCCAAAGAGACCCAGTACTTC	CASSLNPGQAKETQYF
NA	few	TRBV20-1	TRBJ1-2	TGCAGTGCTAGTCCAGGGGCGAAGTATGGCTACACCTTC	CSASPGAKYGYTF
NA	NA	TRBV12-3/TRBV12-4	TRBJ1-2	TGTGCCAGCAGTGCCGGGTCAGCCCCTGGCTACACCTTC	CASSAGSAPGYTF
NA	NA	TRBV7-3	TRBJ1-2	TGTGCCAGCAGCCCGACAGGAACTTATGGCTACACCTTC	CASSPTGTYGYTF
TRBD1	NA	TRBV6-1	TRBJ1-1	TGTGCCAGCAGTGATGTCGCCGGGACAGGAAATACTGAAGCTTTCTTT	CASSDVAGTGNTEAFF
NA	NA	TRBV2	TRBJ1-2	TGTGCCAGCAGCTCCGGGGGATCAAGATATGGCTACACCTTC	CASSSGGSRYGYTF
NA	NA	TRBV25-1	TRBJ2-7	TGTGCCAGCAGTGAATTCGGGGGTTACGAGCAGTACTTC	CASSEFGGYEQYF
TRBD1	NA	TRBV18	TRBJ1-4	TGTGCCAGCTCACGCGGGACAGGGGGTGAAAAACTGTTTTTT	CASSRGTGGEKLFF
NA	NA	TRBV4-1	TRBJ2-7	TGCGCCAGCAGCCAGGGGGCGGGTAGCTACGAGCAGTACTTC	CASSQGAGSYEQYF